The 30 T cell receptor beta chains in this list originate from one sample, sequenced in a study of T-cell memory formation after mild COVID-19 (dated by TCRdb to about 2021). Libraries were made using 5' RACE. Reads for this sample came from an Illumina NovaSeq 6000. TCRdb trimmed the raw reads at Q25, called clones with MiXCR and kept productive beta chains. Duplicate CDR3 protein sequences are folded into a single record with the most common DNA and genes. For this sample there are fewer than 450,000 distinct CDR3 sequences; less than 25% appear just once. The top ten hold about 8.7% of the sample. The sequenced sample consisted of PBMCs or a T cell subset sorted from them (not recorded which). Receptor source: an adult woman who had mild COVID-19 (a few samples of this study predate the infection). The sample titles of this study are shuffled in the database, so cell type and time point are left out; the donor was told from shared clones.

The table lists this clonotype with a few counts. The V gene is TRBV12-3 or TRBV12-4, the J gene TRBJ2-1; 7 bases map to TRBD2. Unmatched junction bases numbered 14, after V lost 6 bases and J lost 0 bases. There are 18 residues in the CDR3. CDR3 amino acids: CASSNTRASGSSYNEQFF. The CDR3 coding sequence is TGTGCCAGCAGCAACACACGTGCTAGCGGTAGCTCCTACAATGAGCAGTTCTTC.

V is TRBV6-2 or TRBV6-3 and J is TRBJ2-5, with 7 bases lining up with TRBD1. CDR3 size: 14 residues. Unmatched junction bases numbered 2, after V lost 2 bases and J lost 2 bases. Germline CDR1 reads MNHEY; CDR2 reads SVGEGT. DNA of the CDR3: TGTGCCAGCAGTTACCTGGACAGGCAAGAGACCCAGTACTTC. Translated, it gives CASSYLDRQETQYF.

This clonotype was seen only a few times. The chain uses TRBV6-2 or TRBV6-3 and TRBJ2-7; D perhaps matches TRBD2 (5 bases). This CDR3 has 14 amino acids. The V gene lost 2 bases and the J gene lost 3 bases, with 11 bases spanning the gap. Germline V gives CDR1 MNHEY, CDR2 SVGEGT. The CDR3 DNA sequence: TGTGCCAGCAGTTACGGGCGGAGGCACTACGAGCAGTACTTC. Translation gives CASSYGRRHYEQYF.

This clonotype was counted between two and nine times. The V gene is TRBV5-1, the J gene TRBJ2-3; TRBD1 matches 8 bases. The CDR3 has 15 residues. V lost 4 bases to trimming and J lost 1 base; unmatched junction nucleotides: 5. Germline V gene sequence: CDR1 SGHRS, CDR2 YFSETQ. CDR3 nucleotides: TGCGCCAGCAGCAATGGACAGGGCGGCACAGATACGCAGTATTTT. It encodes CASSNGQGGTDTQYF.

This chain joins TRBV7-2 and TRBJ2-7; 10 positions agree with TRBD2. V lost 0 bases, J lost 4 bases, and 6 bases stayed unmatched. This CDR3 has 16 residues. Germline lookup yields CDR1 SGHTA and CDR2 FQGNSA. This CDR3 reads CASSLAASGSIYEQYF. For the CDR3, the DNA is TGTGCCAGCAGCTTAGCGGCTAGCGGGAGTATTTACGAGCAGTACTTC. The whole variable domain, filled in from reference TRBV7-2 and TRBJ2-7, reads GAGVSQSPSNKVTEKGKDVELRCDPISGHTALYWYRQSLGQGLEFLIYFQGNSAPDKSGLPSDRFSAERTGGSVSTLTIQRTQQEDSAVYLCASSLAASGSIYEQYFGPGTRLTVT.

The chain couples TRBV24-1 to TRBJ2-2, with D possibly being TRBD2 (5 bases). Germline V gives CDR1 KGHDR, CDR2 SFDVKD. V lost 2 bases and J lost 1, with 16 bases in between. The CDR3 extends over 18 amino acids. In DNA form, the CDR3 reads TGTGCCACCAGTGATTCGACCGGAGGCAGCCTGAACACCGGGGAGCTGTTTTTT. Translating gives CATSDSTGGSLNTGELFF.

This clonotype has a handful of counts. The chain uses TRBV2 and TRBJ1-2, with a possible D match to TRBD1 (6 bases). CDR1 is SNHLY, CDR2 FYNNEI, per germline. Deletions cut 6 bases from V and 8 bases from J, with 13 bases between. The CDR3 contains 12 residues. This chain's CDR3 is CASSYTGSGYTF. The DNA of the CDR3 is TGTGCCAGCAGCTATACAGGGTCCGGCTACACCTTC.

The chain recombines TRBV14 with TRBJ2-7; D possibly matches TRBD1 or TRBD2 (7 bases each). Germline CDR1 is SGHDN and CDR2 is FVKESK. V was pared by 2 bases and J by 3 bases, with 17 bases between. The CDR3 is 16 amino acids. CDR3 region: CASSQTGRGRSYEQYF. The DNA of the CDR3 is TGTGCCAGCAGCCAAACTGGGAGGGGGCGAAGCTACGAGCAGTACTTC.

This clonotype showed up many times. V is TRBV4-3 and J is TRBJ2-3; D may be TRBD1 (6 bases). Germline CDR1 reads LGHNA; CDR2 reads YSLEER. The CDR3 runs to 16 residues. Trimming took 0 bases from V and 5 from J, leaving 15 bases between them. The CDR3 region is CASSQDLAEGGDTQYF. CDR3 DNA: TGCGCCAGCAGCCAAGATTTGGCGGAAGGGGGAGATACGCAGTATTTT.

The chain employs TRBV29-1 and TRBJ2-3; the D gene is possibly TRBD1 (6 bases). V lost 3 bases and J lost 6, with 10 bases in between. CDR1 SQVTM and CDR2 ANQGSEA come from the germline V gene. This CDR3 comprises 12 residues. The CDR3: CSVERTADTQYF. The DNA for the CDR3 is TGCAGCGTTGAGAGGACAGCTGATACGCAGTATTTT.

The rearrangement joins TRBV12-3 or TRBV12-4 to TRBJ2-1; D not certain. The V and J ends lost 6 bases and 8 bases respectively, with 20 bases between them. There are 15 residues in the CDR3. The CDR3 DNA follows: TGTGCCAGCAGCCCTCCGGGCCTGGCACGCGATGAGCAGTTCTTC. Amino acids: CASSPPGLARDEQFF.

The gene calls are TRBV9 and TRBJ1-1, with D hard to call. Germline CDR1 is SGDLS and CDR2 is YYNGEE. V was pared by 0 bases and J by 5 bases, with 8 bases between. CDR3 length equals 13 residues. DNA of the CDR3: TGTGCCAGCAGCGTAGGGCGGGCAACTGAAGCTTTCTTT. Translation: CASSVGRATEAFF.

The V call is TRBV7-8, the J call TRBJ2-2; D may be TRBD1 (6 bases). The CDR3 consists of 14 residues. The germline V and J ends were trimmed by 7 bases and 1 base, with 10 bases remaining between them. The germline gives CDR1 SGHVS, CDR2 FQNEAQ. Written as DNA, the CDR3 is TGTGCCAGCATGACAGGATGGAACACCGGGGAGCTGTTTTTT. The encoded protein is CASMTGWNTGELFF.

This clonotype has more than one count but fewer than ten. V and J are TRBV5-1 and TRBJ1-1; 7 bases are shared with TRBD1. V trimming: 2 bases; J trimming: 8 bases; junction bases outside the gene matches: 9. The germline V gene has CDR1 SGHRS and CDR2 YFSETQ. CDR3 length: 14 amino acids. CDR3 residues: CASSLHRGEEEAFF. The CDR3 nucleotides are TGCGCCAGCAGCTTACACAGGGGTGAAGAGGAAGCTTTCTTT.

The CDR3 DNA reads as TGTGCCAGCAGCCGCCCTTTGGAGACCCAGTACTTC. Amino acid sequence: CASSRPLETQYF. The V call is TRBV12-3 or TRBV12-4, the J call TRBJ2-5; D gene ambiguous. The V and J ends lost 6 bases and 5 bases respectively, with 10 bases between them. This CDR3 is 12 amino acids long.

The V call is TRBV7-2, the J call TRBJ1-1; unclear D gene. The CDR3 has 14 amino acids. CDR1 is SGHTA, CDR2 FQGNSA, per germline. Between the trimmed V and J ends, which lost 4 bases and 1 base, there was a span of 10 bases. The CDR3 protein is CASSSISGNTEAFF. The CDR3 DNA follows: TGTGCCAGCAGCTCAATCTCAGGGAACACTGAAGCTTTCTTT.

A few counts support this clonotype. The chain employs TRBV7-2 and TRBJ2-3; D gene unclear. Germline assignment: CDR1 SGHTA and CDR2 FQGNSA. This CDR3 is 13 amino acids long. The V end lost 8 bases, the J end lost 0 bases, and 9 bases lay between the germline ends. CDR3: CASRAASTDTQYF. DNA of the CDR3: TGTGCCAGCCGGGCTGCTAGCACAGATACGCAGTATTTT.

This clonotype has only a few counts. This sequence joins TRBV2 and TRBJ1-2; D not resolved. Germline CDR1 and CDR2: SNHLY and FYNNEI. V was trimmed by 6 bases and J by 5 bases, leaving 10 bases between them. There are 12 residues in the CDR3. The CDR3: CASRARSYGYTF. As DNA, the CDR3 is TGTGCCAGCAGGGCCAGATCATATGGCTACACCTTC.

This chain connects TRBV7-2 to TRBJ1-6, with 9 bases fitting TRBD1. This CDR3 is 14 amino acids long. V gave up 5 bases and J gave up 7 bases; unmatched junction bases: 3. Germline lookup yields CDR1 SGHTA and CDR2 FQGNSA. The CDR3 is CASSMTGGNSPLHF. The CDR3 DNA follows: TGTGCCAGCAGCATGACAGGGGGGAATTCACCCCTCCACTTT.

This chain uses TRBV6-2 or TRBV6-3 with TRBJ2-7; no firm D call. CDR1 and CDR2 from the germline V gene are MNHEY and SVGEGT. The CDR3 runs 15 residues. V was trimmed by 0 bases and J by 1 base, leaving 10 bases between them. CDR3 protein: CASSYSKKPSYEQYF. CDR3 in DNA: TGTGCCAGCAGTTACTCGAAGAAGCCTTCCTACGAGCAGTACTTC.

In its sample, this clonotype was seen many times. The chain combines TRBV10-3 with TRBJ2-1; no reliable D call. Germline V gene data show CDR1 as ENHRY and CDR2 as SYGVKD. The CDR3 is 14 residues long. V was trimmed by 0 bases and J by 6 bases, leaving 9 bases between them. CDR3 in amino acids: CAISESKGSNEQFF. The CDR3 coding sequence is TGTGCCATCAGTGAGTCGAAAGGTTCCAATGAGCAGTTCTTC.

DNA of the CDR3: TGTGCCACCCAGTTGACTAGCGGGAGGGACGAGCAGTACTTC. It codes for CATQLTSGRDEQYF. The rearrangement uses TRBV7-9 and TRBJ2-7; 14 positions agree with TRBD2. The germline CDR1 and CDR2 sequences are SEHNR and FQNEAQ (reference sequence). The CDR3 totals 14 residues. J gave up 5 bases and V 10 bases, and 7 bases lay outside the gene matches.

The sample holds a few counts of this clonotype. V and J are TRBV11-1 and TRBJ2-1; unclear D gene. The CDR3 is 15 residues long. Germline V gives CDR1 SGHAT, CDR2 FQDESV (reference sequence). Trimming shortened V by 5 bases and J by 12 bases, and 23 bases separated the two germline ends. The CDR3 here is CASSRRTGYNEGQFF. The CDR3 nucleotides read TGTGCCAGCAGCCGTAGGACGGGCTACAATGAAGGGCAGTTCTTC.

This rearrangement joins TRBV12-3 or TRBV12-4 to TRBJ1-2; the D is unclear. V gave up 3 bases and J gave up 4 bases, with 6 bases separating them. The CDR3 has 12 amino acids. CDR3 residues: CASSLKSYGYTF. CDR3 DNA: TGTGCCAGCAGTTTGAAGAGCTATGGCTACACCTTC.

This clonotype turned up a few times. The J gene is TRBJ2-1, the V gene TRBV12-3 or TRBV12-4, with D maybe TRBD2 (5 bases). V was pared by 5 bases and J by 8 bases, with 16 bases between. The CDR3 spans 14 residues. The CDR3 nucleotides read TGTGCCAGCAGTCCTGGCGGGCCGGGCGATGAGCAGTTCTTC. Translation gives CASSPGGPGDEQFF.

This clonotype was counted a few times. This sequence joins TRBV10-3 and TRBJ2-1; D uncertain. The CDR3 totals 12 residues. The V gene's germline CDR1 is ENHRY and CDR2 SYGVKD. V was clipped by 0 bases and J by 6 bases, with 3 bases between them. CDR3 in amino acids: CAISESRNEQFF. The DNA for the CDR3 is TGTGCCATCAGTGAGTCCCGCAATGAGCAGTTCTTC.

Only one count was recorded for this clonotype. The J gene is TRBJ2-3, the V gene TRBV29-1; D not certain. Germline V gives CDR1 SQVTM, CDR2 ANQGSEA. V lost 7 bases and J 2 bases, leaving 19 bases between the germline ends. The CDR3 has 15 amino acids. The CDR3 bases are TGCAGCGGGCGCGGCTCATCCCGATCCACAGATACGCAGTATTTT. It specifies CSGRGSSRSTDTQYF.

This clonotype was seen ten or more times. The V and J genes are TRBV12-3 or TRBV12-4 and TRBJ2-5, with 7 bases fitting TRBD2. This CDR3 has 14 residues. With V trimmed by 1 base and J by 5 bases, 4 bases remained unmatched. The CDR3 DNA reads as TGTGCCAGCAGTTTAGGACTAGCCGGGGAGACCCAGTACTTC. It is translated as CASSLGLAGETQYF.

In this sample, this clonotype turned up a few times. The chain joins TRBV30 to TRBJ1-2; 8 bases agree with TRBD1. The CDR3 spans 15 residues. Germline CDR1 GTSNPN, CDR2 SVGIG (reference sequence). The junction had 7 bases not matched to a gene; V was cut back by 0 bases and J by 4 bases. The CDR3 sequence is CAWSVRDRGFYGYTF. CDR3 coding DNA: TGTGCCTGGAGTGTACGCGACAGGGGATTCTATGGCTACACCTTC.

The chain is built from TRBV12-5 and TRBJ2-3; the D is unclear. With 7 bases removed from V and 10 bases from J, the gap between germline ends came to 9 bases. In germline, CDR1 is LGHNT, CDR2 FRNRAP. The CDR3 runs 10 residues. The CDR3 loop reads CASDDISQYF. In nucleotides, the CDR3 is TGTGCTAGTGACGACATATCGCAGTATTTT.